The table lists the clone carrying this T cell receptor beta chain with a few counts. Its antigen is undetermined. The data belong to a study of identical twins' blood T cells. Regarding the study as a whole: Twins shared more top CDR3 clonotypes than unrelated donors did. Twin repertoire similarity may partly reflect shared environment.

All three twin pairs grew up together with likely shared infections and vaccines. The length of the CDR3 is 12 residues. The V end lost 3 bases, the J end lost 3 bases, and 3 bases lay between the germline ends. Germline V gene sequence: CDR1 SQVTM, CDR2 ANQGSEA. TCR cDNA libraries were made from RNA using a previously described, modified protocol. TCRdb processed the 5' RACE reads anew with MiXCR; each CDR3 protein has one entry. Of roughly 340,000 distinct CDR3 sequences in the sample, more than 25% were seen once. The rearrangement joins TRBV29-1 to TRBJ2-6, with D hard to call. Specimen: PBMCs. The receptor comes from a woman aged 18-55 years in good health. The CDR3 bases are TGCAGCGTTGATGTTGGGGCCAACGTCCTGACTTTC. It specifies CSVDVGANVLTF.